The clone carrying this T cell receptor (beta chain) occurred once. Original data processing: Nucleated cell counts were estimated from reference gene primer amplification. Sequencing was performed with immunoSEQ multiplex PCR; in TCRdb, only in-frame clones are kept and a portion is missing. D and trimming come from the DNA, and the V and J calls and clone size come from that table. Among around 620,000 clones listed, over 80% were seen once. This sample is drawn from a study of blood T cell repertoires in COVID-19. The overall study: The United States, Italy and Spain supplied acute and convalescent COVID-19 samples. PBMCs, B-cell-depleted T cells, or T cells provided the cDNA or gDNA that made up the material.

The specimen was peripheral blood. This receptor was taken from a woman younger than 35 with acute or convalescent COVID-19.

The CDR3 DNA reads TGCGCCAGCAGCTTGGGGGCGCTAGGGGAAGTGGATACGCAGTATTTT. This gives the protein CASSLGALGEVDTQYF. This chain joins TRBV5-1 and TRBJ2-3; a possible D gene is TRBD1 (5 bases). The CDR3 is 16 amino acids. The ends were cut back, 0 bases at V and 6 bases at J, with 17 bases in the middle. Germline assignment: CDR1 SGHRS and CDR2 YFSETQ.